The 25 T cell receptor beta chains below were found in one sample sequenced in a study of blood T cell repertoires in COVID-19. TCRdb's table, derived via immunoSEQ multiplex PCR, lists solely in-frame clones and lacks some. There are about 190,000 clones in the sample; around 90% occur only once, and approximately 7% lies in the top ten. Sequenced input: peripheral blood. Receptors were obtained from a middle-aged man with acute or convalescent COVID-19.

The CDR3 reads CASSIRQDGTSGGPGRLQETQYF. CDR3 DNA sequence: TGTGCCAGCAGCATTCGACAGGACGGGACTAGCGGGGGGCCGGGCCGCCTACAAGAGACCCAGTACTTC. This rearrangement joins TRBV21-1 to TRBJ2-5; the D call in the table, TRBD2, was not verified against the DNA. TRBV21-1 is labeled a pseudogene. The CDR3 totals 23 residues.

This chain joins TRBV7-2 and TRBJ1-2; 8 nucleotides align to TRBD1. The CDR3 totals 14 residues. Trimming removed 2 bases from V and 8 bases from J; junction bases left unmatched: 7. Germline CDR1 reads SGHTA; CDR2 reads FQGNSA. The DNA of the CDR3 is TGTGCCAGCAGCTTAACCACAGGGGGGGAAGGCTACACCTTC. It translates to CASSLTTGGEGYTF.

The chain couples TRBV19 to TRBJ1-4; the D is unclear. Deletions cut 6 bases from V and 0 bases from J, with 14 bases between. The CDR3 consists of 16 residues. Germline V CDR1 and CDR2: LNHDA, SQIVND (reference sequence). The CDR3 bases are TGTGCCAGTAGGATTCACCTAGAAGCAACTAATGAAAAACTGTTTTTT. Translation gives CASRIHLEATNEKLFF.

The chain employs TRBV18 and TRBJ2-2; tentatively, D is TRBD1 (6 bases). Germline V gene sequence: CDR1 KGHSH, CDR2 LQKENI. The CDR3 has 17 amino acids. V lost 3 bases to trimming and J lost 3 bases, with 17 bases between them. CDR3 nucleotide sequence: TGTGCCAGCTCACCTGCTCTACCTGGGGGCGACACCGGGGAGCTGTTTTTT. Translated: CASSPALPGGDTGELFF.

The CDR3 loop reads CASSLGDRGGHNEQFF. CDR3 DNA sequence: TGTGCCAGCAGCTTAGGGGACAGGGGGGGCCACAATGAGCAGTTCTTC. This rearrangement joins TRBV11-2 to TRBJ2-1; 11 positions match TRBD1. Losses at the gene ends were 1 base for V and 5 bases for J; bases not matched to a gene: 4. The CDR3 is 16 residues long. Germline assignment: CDR1 SGHAT and CDR2 FQNNGV.

V usage is TRBV4-1 and J usage is TRBJ2-7, with D perhaps matching TRBD1 (7 bases). The germline CDR1 and CDR2 sequences are MGHRA and YSYEKL. The CDR3 spans 14 residues. V lost 4 bases to trimming and J lost 9 bases, with 19 bases between them. DNA of the CDR3: TGCGCCAGCAGCCGGACCGACAGGGCCGGGGGGCAGTACTTC. Amino acid sequence: CASSRTDRAGGQYF.

This chain joins TRBV5-4 and TRBJ1-2; weak D call: TRBD1 (5 bases). Germline CDR1 is SGHNT and CDR2 is YYREEE (reference sequence). CDR3 length: 13 amino acids. V lost 2 bases, J lost 8 bases, and 13 bases lay in between. This CDR3 reads CASSLDRLWGYTF. The CDR3 DNA follows: TGTGCCAGCAGCTTAGACAGACTTTGGGGCTACACCTTC.

The chain carries TRBV6-5 and TRBJ2-3; 10 bases fit TRBD2. The CDR3 length is 15 residues. The J segment lost 3 bases and the V segment lost 5 bases, leaving 5 bases of the junction unmatched. Germline CDR1 reads MNHEY; CDR2 reads SVGAGI. As DNA, the CDR3 is TGTGCCAGCAGTAGCGGGGGGGCAGGGACAGATACGCAGTATTTT. Amino acids: CASSSGGAGTDTQYF.

The rearrangement uses TRBV7-9 and TRBJ1-2; 10 bases agree with TRBD1. The V gene end was trimmed by 5 bases and the J gene end by 1 base; junction bases not matched to a gene: 7. Germline V gene lookup returns CDR1 SEHNR and CDR2 FQNEAQ (reference sequence). CDR3 length: 16 residues. The CDR3 loop is CASSLAGTGDNYGYTF. The CDR3 DNA reads as TGTGCCAGCAGCCTCGCCGGGACAGGGGATAACTATGGCTACACCTTC.

This chain uses TRBV5-3 with TRBJ2-7; TRBD2 agrees at 7 bases. TRBV5-3 is an ORF; its function is uncertain. The J segment lost 5 bases and the V segment lost 5 bases, leaving 16 bases of the junction unmatched. The CDR3 sequence is 16 residues long. In DNA form, the CDR3 reads TGTGCCAGAAGTCGGAATACGGGGGGAAACAAGGACGAGCAGTACTTC. Protein sequence: CARSRNTGGNKDEQYF.

The chain carries TRBV5-6 and TRBJ1-2; 7 bases map to TRBD1. The germline CDR1 and CDR2 sequences are SGHDT and YYEEEE. The CDR3 is made up of 15 amino acids. The J segment lost 4 bases and the V segment lost 4 bases, leaving 10 bases of the junction unmatched. In DNA form, the CDR3 reads TGTGCCAGCAGCACTGGGGGACAGACTTTCTATGGCTACACCTTC. Translated: CASSTGGQTFYGYTF.

The J gene is TRBJ1-1, the V gene TRBV6-1; D unresolved. The CDR3 sequence is 13 residues long. Germline assignment: CDR1 MNHNS and CDR2 SASEGT. Trimming stripped 1 base from V and 3 bases from J, with 6 bases between. CDR3 protein: CASSEVRDTEAFF. CDR3 in DNA: TGTGCCAGCAGTGAAGTTCGGGACACTGAAGCTTTCTTT.

The chain uses TRBV12-3 or TRBV12-4 and TRBJ2-1, with a possible D match to TRBD1 (6 bases). V was clipped by 6 bases and J by 9 bases, with 12 bases between them. This CDR3 spans 12 amino acids. Here the CDR3 DNA reads TGTGCCAGCAGCTACACAGGGACTGAGCAGTTCTTC. Protein sequence: CASSYTGTEQFF.

The chain couples TRBV5-4 to TRBJ1-1, with 8 positions matching TRBD1. Germline lookup yields CDR1 SGHNT and CDR2 YYREEE (reference sequence). J was trimmed by 1 base and V by 0 bases; bases with no gene match: 5. The CDR3 is made up of 16 amino acids. The CDR3 bases are TGTGCCAGCAGCTTGGCCCCCGGACAGGGGAACACTGAAGCTTTCTTT. Translating it yields CASSLAPGQGNTEAFF.

This clone has a single count. The CDR3 region is CASSSRTGSYGYTF. CDR3 sequence (DNA): TGTGCCAGCAGCAGTCGGACAGGCAGCTATGGCTACACCTTC. V usage is TRBV3-1 (or the pseudogene TRBV3-2) and J usage is TRBJ1-2; 7 bases align to TRBD1. The CDR3 extends over 14 amino acids. Germline loops: CDR1 LGHDT, CDR2 YNNKEL (reference sequence). V lost 5 bases and J lost 4; bases outside the gene matches: 7.

Only one count was recorded for this clone. For the CDR3, the DNA is TGTGCCAGCAGTGAGGGACAGGGGAATCAGCCCCAGCATTTT. Amino acids: CASSEGQGNQPQHF. This chain connects TRBV2 to TRBJ1-5; 10 nucleotides align to TRBD1. Germline V gene data show CDR1 as SNHLY and CDR2 as FYNNEI. The CDR3 spans 14 residues. V was clipped by 3 bases and J by 4 bases; unmatched bases: 0.

The chain employs TRBV9 and TRBJ1-2, with 7 bases matching TRBD1. V lost 6 bases and J lost 7; bases outside the gene matches: 6. The CDR3 contains 12 residues. Germline-derived CDR1 and CDR2 are SGDLS and YYNGEE. The CDR3 bases are TGTGCCAGCACAGACAGGGATGCTGGCTACACCTTC. Translated, it gives CASTDRDAGYTF.

CDR3 in DNA: TGCGCCAGCAGCTCCCCCAGGGGGAGCAATCAGCCCCAGCATTTT. The encoded protein is CASSSPRGSNQPQHF. V and J are TRBV5-1 and TRBJ1-5; TRBD1 matches at 7 bases. This CDR3 contains 15 residues. Germline V gene data show CDR1 as SGHRS and CDR2 as YFSETQ. V trimming: 3 bases; J trimming: 1 base; junction bases outside the gene matches: 4.

V is TRBV4-1 and J is TRBJ2-7; 13 nucleotides agree with TRBD2. V trimming: 0 bases; J trimming: 3 bases; junction bases outside the gene matches: 8. CDR3 size: 18 residues. Germline values: CDR1 MGHRA, CDR2 YSYEKL. The CDR3 here is CASSQDRLAGGLNYEQYF. As DNA, the CDR3 is TGCGCCAGCAGCCAAGATAGACTAGCGGGGGGACTGAACTACGAGCAGTACTTC.

The rearrangement joins TRBV10-2 to TRBJ2-7; D gene ambiguous. Germline CDR1 and CDR2: WSHSY and SAAADI. The V end was cut by 4 bases, the J end by 3 bases, with 4 bases between. This CDR3 is built from 11 residues. CDR3 coding DNA: TGCGCCAGCAGTGTACTCTACGAGCAGTACTTC. As protein: CASSVLYEQYF.

The table lists this clone with a few counts. The chain has TRBV6-5 and TRBJ2-6; D call uncertain. Germline V gene lookup returns CDR1 MNHEY and CDR2 SVGAGI. The CDR3 is 15 residues long. V dropped 8 bases and J dropped 5 bases, with 16 bases sitting between them. This CDR3 is CASLFVVNWANVLTF. DNA for the CDR3: TGTGCCAGCCTTTTCGTGGTTAACTGGGCCAACGTCCTGACTTTC.

The chain employs TRBV7-2 and TRBJ1-1; D possibly corresponds to TRBD1 (5 bases). This CDR3 comprises 15 residues. Trimming took off 6 bases at V and 0 bases at J, with 14 bases between the two ends. Germline V gene sequence: CDR1 SGHTA, CDR2 FQGNSA. The CDR3 spells CASRDGGLMNTEAFF. CDR3 in DNA: TGTGCCAGCAGGGACGGGGGGTTGATGAACACTGAAGCTTTCTTT.

J is TRBJ2-5 and V is TRBV5-4; possibly TRBD2 for D (6 bases). There are 15 residues in the CDR3. Germline CDR1 and CDR2: SGHNT and YYREEE (reference sequence). The ends were cut back, 0 bases at V and 1 base at J, with 10 bases in the middle. The CDR3, as DNA: TGTGCCAGCAGCTTGGGAGGGAGGATCCAAGAGACCCAGTACTTC. Its translation: CASSLGGRIQETQYF.

The chain has TRBV7-2 and TRBJ2-3, with a weak D call TRBD2 (6 bases). The CDR3 length is 14 residues. With 4 bases removed from V and 1 base from J, the gap between germline ends came to 9 bases. Germline CDR1 is SGHTA and CDR2 is FQGNSA. CDR3 protein: CASSSSGGTDTQYF. CDR3 sequence (DNA): TGTGCCAGCAGCTCGTCGGGGGGCACAGATACGCAGTATTTT.

A single count supports this clone. The chain recombines TRBV2 with TRBJ1-1, with TRBD1 as a possible D gene (6 bases). Germline assignment: CDR1 SNHLY and CDR2 FYNNEI. The CDR3 is 14 amino acids. V lost 1 base, J lost 3 bases, and 9 bases lay in between. CDR3 protein: CASSEDRVDTEAFF. CDR3 bases: TGTGCCAGCAGTGAAGACAGGGTTGACACTGAAGCTTTCTTT.